This TCR beta chain was captured by sequencing in a study of cytomegalovirus exposure and HLA in healthy donors. Overall study findings and caveats: The study assumed roughly uniform donor sequencing depth for presence/absence analyses.

The germline V gene has CDR1 SGHDT and CDR2 YYEEEE. The CDR3 extends over 14 amino acids. Deletions cut 1 base from V and 0 bases from J, with 7 bases between. Comments on this clone: What it binds is unknown.

The PCR was carried out with 60 Vbeta primers and 13 Jbeta primers. The data were produced by immunoSEQ multiplex PCR, yet TCRdb's version contains in-frame clones alone and is incomplete. The sample holds 140,000 to 150,000 clones; roughly 80% are singletons and the top ten take roughly 2.9%. The origin of this receptor is a woman in her twenties or thirties in good health and CMV-seronegative. This chain connects TRBV5-6 to TRBJ1-2; D ambiguous. Input material: PBMCs. CDR3 region: CASSLSGSNYGYTF. CDR3 coding DNA: TGTGCCAGCAGCTTGTCGGGGTCTAACTATGGCTACACCTTC.